One sample yielded the 5 T cell receptor beta chains listed below, sequenced in a study of tumor-infiltrating lymphocytes in primary liver carcinoma. Out of unsorted whole blood came the blood RNA, and germline DNA was extracted as well. Making TCR beta cDNA involved around 510 ng total RNA and a constant-region primer. Researchers made the TCR beta libraries by running three nested multiplex PCR rounds with slightly modified ARM-PCR. The first two PCR rounds, roughly 10 cycles each, used TRBV1-TRBV30 forward primers and a C-beta reverse primer. TCRdb fed the multiplex PCR reads into MiXCR, producing one record per CDR3 protein. The sample lists around 330,000 distinct CDR3 sequences; nearly 60% were seen once. Source material: peripheral blood. The receptors derive from a young woman with primary liver carcinoma and hepatitis B virus infection.

To note about this clonotype: At one end the junction does not follow the germline gene, possibly because of a read error. The chain couples TRBV11-1 to TRBJ2-1; D unclear. The CDR3 loop spans 15 amino acids. The germline gives CDR1 SGHAT, CDR2 FQDESV (reference sequence). The CDR3 bases are TGTGCCAGCAGCTTTCTCAAGGCGGCCTACAGTGAGCAGTTCTTC. Its protein is CASSFLKAAYSEQFF.

Points on this clonotype: Relative to the germline gene, one junction end is altered; a read error may explain this. The chain has TRBV11-2 and TRBJ2-1; possibly TRBD2 for D (5 bases). Germline V gives CDR1 SGHAT, CDR2 FQNNGV. The CDR3 runs 16 residues. CDR3 coding DNA: TGTGCCAGCAGTCCCATCGGAGGTGCGAACTACAATGAGCAGTTATTC. Its translation: CASSPIGGANYNEQLF.

The chain is built from TRBV11-2 and TRBJ2-3; 11 nucleotides line up with TRBD2. This CDR3 spans 16 amino acids. Germline loops: CDR1 SGHAT, CDR2 FQNNGV. With V trimmed by 6 bases and J by 4 bases, 9 bases remained unmatched. The CDR3 protein is CASRPSGRLVADTQYF. The CDR3, as DNA: TGTGCCAGCAGGCCTAGCGGGAGGCTTGTTGCAGATACGCAGTATTTT.

V usage is TRBV10-3 and J usage is TRBJ1-6; D possibly corresponds to TRBD1 (6 bases). Trimming shortened V by 4 bases and J by 0 bases, and 25 bases separated the two germline ends. CDR1 and CDR2 (germline): ENHRY, SYGVKD. This CDR3 has 21 amino acids. The DNA for the CDR3 is TGTGCCATCAGTGCCCTAGGGGGGAGCACGGAGAGGAGCTCCTATAATTCACCCCTCCACTTT. Amino acid sequence: CAISALGGSTERSSYNSPLHF.

A remark on this clonotype: Given a much more abundant clone one base away, this may be a read error. The gene calls are TRBV29-1 and TRBJ1-1, with D tentatively TRBD1 (5 bases). The V and J ends lost 4 bases and 6 bases respectively, with 12 bases between them. This CDR3 region has 12 residues. From germline, CDR1 is SQVTM and CDR2 ANQGSEA. CDR3 sequence: CSVAGGDSEAFF. CDR3 in DNA: TGCAGCGTTGCGGGAGGGGACTCTGAAGCTTTCTTT.